The clone carrying this T cell receptor beta chain has more than one count but fewer than ten. Antigen unknown. This specimen comes from a study of blood T cells in healthy people across ages. Findings of the study overall: One million T cells yielded diversity estimates that were considered underestimates.

Next came a second PCR, run for about 7 to 11 cycles, which used a sample-barcoded 5' primer along with a J-beta primer mix. TCRdb fed the 5' RACE reads into MiXCR, producing one record per CDR3 protein. The sample includes more than 1 million distinct CDR3 sequences, under 45% of them seen just once. The material sequenced was blood. This TCR was recovered from a woman between 55 and 75 years old in good health.

As DNA, the CDR3 is TGTGCCAGCCACACGGGTCCACGATGGGGGAACACTGAAGCTTTCTTT. Translation gives CASHTGPRWGNTEAFF. The J gene is TRBJ1-1, the V gene TRBV12-3 or TRBV12-4; D not resolved. V lost 8 bases and J 1 base, leaving 20 bases between the germline ends. CDR3 length: 16 residues.